One sample yielded the 20 T cell receptor beta chains listed below, sequenced in a study of glioma-infiltrating T cells. Amplification of TCR alpha and beta CDR3 regions from RNA used iRepertoire nested multiplex PCR. Using its own MiXCR run on the multiplex PCR reads, TCRdb lists one record per CDR3 protein. Among about 410,000 distinct CDR3 sequences, 41% were seen once, and the ten largest hold 9.5% to 15%. The specimen was glioma tissue, nonneoplastic brain tissue, or PBMCs (not recorded which). The receptors were gathered from a human donor with low-grade glioma or glioblastoma, undergoing nonglioma brain surgery, or in good health (not recorded which).

In this sample, this clonotype turned up a few times. The chain is built from TRBV11-2 and TRBJ2-5; perhaps TRBD2 as D (5 bases). The CDR3 extends over 14 amino acids. Deletions cut 5 bases from V and 7 bases from J, with 17 bases between. Germline assignment: CDR1 SGHAT and CDR2 FQNNGV. In DNA form, the CDR3 reads TGTGCCAGCAGCGGAGCACTAGGAGATCGGACCCAGTACTTC. It codes for CASSGALGDRTQYF.

The chain is built from TRBV28 and TRBJ2-2, with 8 bases aligning to TRBD1. The CDR3 runs to 14 residues. Looked up from germline, CDR1 is MDHEN and CDR2 is SYDVKM. The junction had 3 bases not matched to a gene; V was cut back by 8 bases and J by 1 base. The CDR3 reads CASDRGRNTGELFF. CDR3 DNA sequence: TGTGCCAGCGACAGGGGTCGGAACACCGGGGAGCTGTTTTTT.

Comments on this clonotype: A read error may be the cause here, since a much bigger clone is one base away. The V call is TRBV20-1, the J call TRBJ2-1; unclear D gene. The V end was cut by 1 base, the J end by 0 bases, with 13 bases between. The CDR3 totals 16 residues. Germline V lookup: CDR1 DFQATT, CDR2 SNEGSKA (reference sequence). The CDR3 region has the DNA TGCAGTGCTAGAGGGGGTGGGCCGAGCTCCTACAATGAGCAGTTCTTC. Amino acid sequence: CSARGGGPSSYNEQFF.

Concerning this clonotype itself: Compared with germline, one end of the junction differs, possibly owing to a read error. The chain links TRBV6-2 or TRBV6-3 to TRBJ1-1, with TRBD1 as a possible D gene (5 bases). The CDR3 consists of 15 residues. Germline values: CDR1 MNHEY, CDR2 SVGEGT. CDR3 sequence (DNA): TGTGCCGGCAGTTACGGGCAGAGGGGTGACACTGAAGCTTTCTTT. The encoded protein is CAGSYGQRGDTEAFF.

This clonotype was detected only a few times. The chain recombines TRBV20-1 with TRBJ2-2; 8 bases are shared with TRBD2. The CDR3 covers 14 residues. CDR1 is DFQATT, CDR2 SNEGSKA, per germline (reference sequence). The V and J ends lost 3 bases and 3 bases, in that order; junction bases with no gene match: 3. The CDR3, as DNA: TGCAGTGCTAGCGGGGGGGCTCACACCGGGGAGCTGTTTTTT. This sequence encodes CSASGGAHTGELFF.

As regards this clonotype: With a much larger clone just one base away, this may be a read error. This chain uses TRBV6-2 or TRBV6-3 with TRBJ2-7; D unresolved. Germline V gene data show CDR1 as MNHEY and CDR2 as SVGEGT. The CDR3 runs 15 residues. CDR3: CASSSGRRYTYGQYF. CDR3 nucleotide sequence: TGTGCCAGCAGTTCCGGACGGAGATATACCTACGGGCAGTACTTC.

To note about this clonotype: A much larger clonotype is one base distant, so this may be a read error. The chain uses TRBV20-1 and TRBJ1-5; D is ambiguous. Germline CDR1 is DFQATT and CDR2 is SNEGSKA (reference sequence). CDR3 size: 13 residues. CDR3 protein: CSARETANQLQHF. For the CDR3, the DNA is TGCAGTGCTAGAGAAACAGCTAATCAGCTCCAGCATTTT.

About this clonotype itself: This may stem from a read error, because a much larger clone lies one nucleotide away. The rearrangement joins TRBV27 to TRBJ2-7; possible D gene TRBD1, 5 bases. Trimming left V 6 bases short and J 1 base short, with 13 bases between. There are 14 residues in the CDR3. Per germline, CDR1 MNHEY and CDR2 SMNVEV (reference sequence). This CDR3 reads CASRNHGHSYEQYF. The CDR3, as DNA: TGTGCCAGCAGAAACCACGGACATTCCTACGAGCAGTACTTC.

This chain uses TRBV28 with TRBJ1-5, with D possibly matching TRBD1 (5 bases). Germline loops: CDR1 MDHEN, CDR2 SYDVKM. Deletions cut 6 bases from V and 6 bases from J, with 15 bases between. CDR3 length: 14 amino acids. The CDR3 DNA reads TGTGCCAGCAGCCCCAGGGTGTCGGGTCAGCCCCAGCATTTT. Amino acids: CASSPRVSGQPQHF. Variable domain in full (rest from reference TRBV28 and TRBJ1-5): DVKVTQSSRYLVKRTGEKVFLECVQDMDHENMFWYRQDPGLGLRLIYFSYDVKMKEKGDIPEGYSVSREKKERFSLILESASTNQTSMYLCASSPRVSGQPQHFGDGTRLSIL.

The chain couples TRBV7-2 to TRBJ1-1; unclear D gene. Germline V gene sequence: CDR1 SGHTA, CDR2 FQGNSA. The CDR3 is 12 residues long. The V and J ends lost 5 bases and 9 bases respectively, with 13 bases between them. The DNA for the CDR3 is TGTGCCAGCAGCCCGGATCAGTCTCAAGCTTTCTTT. Its translation: CASSPDQSQAFF.

Concerning this clonotype itself: Because it lacks the conserved phenylalanine or tryptophan at the end, this CDR3 is likely a read error. The gene calls are TRBV6-1 and TRBJ1-2; D is uncertain. The CDR3 covers 16 residues. The germline V gene encodes CDR1 MNHNS and CDR2 SASEGT. CDR3 DNA: TGTGTCAGCAGTGAAGCCGGTTTCAGTACCAACTATTGCTACACCCTC. This sequence encodes CVSSEAGFSTNYCYTL.

The chain is built from TRBV6-2 or TRBV6-3 and TRBJ2-3, with a weak D call TRBD2 (5 bases). The germline V gene has CDR1 MNHEY and CDR2 SVGEGT. This CDR3 contains 16 residues. V was cut by 2 bases and J by 0 bases, with 12 bases left in between. CDR3 region: CASSYRPGSSTDTQYF. The CDR3 nucleotides are TGTGCCAGCAGTTACCGTCCGGGATCTAGCACAGATACGCAGTATTTT.

This clonotype was seen a handful of times. This CDR3 is CASSGQGNTGELFF. The CDR3 region has the DNA TGTGCCAGCTCGGGACAGGGGAACACCGGGGAGCTGTTTTTT. The chain recombines TRBV12-3 or TRBV12-4 with TRBJ2-2; 9 bases line up with TRBD1. CDR3 size: 14 residues. V lost 8 bases and J lost 1; bases outside the gene matches: 2.

The chain is built from TRBV4-1 and TRBJ1-1, with 7 bases that match TRBD1. V was pared by 2 bases and J by 3 bases, with 6 bases of the junction left unmatched. Germline V gene lookup returns CDR1 MGHRA and CDR2 YSYEKL. CDR3 size: 15 residues. CDR3 loop: CASSQPRTGHTEAFF. The CDR3 nucleotides read TGCGCCAGCAGCCAACCCCGGACAGGTCACACTGAAGCTTTCTTT.

V and J are TRBV20-1 and TRBJ2-3; no firm D call. The CDR3 sequence is 15 residues long. The V end lost 4 bases, the J end lost 0 bases, and 14 bases lay between the germline ends. Germline V lookup: CDR1 DFQATT, CDR2 SNEGSKA (reference sequence). The CDR3 protein is CSATPKRKSTDTQYF. The DNA of the CDR3 is TGCAGTGCTACACCGAAAAGGAAAAGCACAGATACGCAGTATTTT.

CDR3 sequence: CAITGQQGADGYTF. CDR3 bases: TGTGCCATCACTGGACAACAGGGGGCGGATGGCTACACCTTC. The chain links TRBV10-3 to TRBJ1-2; 9 bases agree with TRBD1. Germline V gene data show CDR1 as ENHRY and CDR2 as SYGVKD. The CDR3 runs 14 residues. J was trimmed by 6 bases and V by 7 bases; bases with no gene match: 9.

About this clonotype: This is likely a read error, given that the CDR3 carries no conserved phenylalanine or tryptophan at its end. Because the CDR3's place on the DNA is in doubt, the DNA is left out and the CDR3 is given as listed by TCRdb. The gene calls are TRBV19 and TRBJ2-3; the DNA was not used to check the table's D call, TRBD2. 16 amino acids form the CDR3, both terminal residues included. From germline, CDR1 is LNHDA and CDR2 SQIVND (reference sequence). Here the CDR3 reads CASSMVAGGPGNEQFL.

The chain couples TRBV7-2 to TRBJ2-1; possible D gene TRBD2, 5 bases. Trimming shortened V by 5 bases and J by 2 bases, and 13 bases separated the two germline ends. The CDR3 consists of 15 residues. Germline V gene lookup returns CDR1 SGHTA and CDR2 FQGNSA. CDR3 region: CASSLDSTTYNEQFF. Written as DNA, the CDR3 is TGTGCCAGCAGCCTGGACTCTACAACCTACAATGAGCAGTTCTTC. Variable domain in full (rest from reference TRBV7-2 and TRBJ2-1): GAGVSQSPSNKVTEKGKDVELRCDPISGHTALYWYRQSLGQGLEFLIYFQGNSAPDKSGLPSDRFSAERTGGSVSTLTIQRTQQEDSAVYLCASSLDSTTYNEQFFGPGTRLTVL.

This clonotype was counted a single time. The V gene is TRBV7-9, the J gene TRBJ2-1, with D perhaps TRBD1 (5 bases). Per the germline V gene, CDR1 is SEHNR and CDR2 is FQNEAQ (reference sequence). The CDR3 loop spans 12 amino acids. V was cut by 3 bases and J by 12 bases, with 12 bases left in between. CDR3 coding DNA: TGTGCCAGCAGCTTCCCAGGGTCTTGGCAGTTCTTC. It specifies CASSFPGSWQFF. Using reference TRBV7-9 and TRBJ2-1 for the parts outside the CDR3, the full variable domain is DTGVSQNPRHKITKRGQNVTFRCDPISEHNRLYWYRQTLGQGPEFLTYFQNEAQLEKSRLLSDRFSAERPKGSFSTLEIQRTEQGDSAMYLCASSFPGSWQFFGPGTRLTVL.

The V gene is TRBV27, the J gene TRBJ2-5; tentative D call: TRBD1 (6 bases). This CDR3 has 13 residues. Deletions cut 6 bases from V and 2 bases from J, with 10 bases between. Looked up from germline, CDR1 is MNHEY and CDR2 is SMNVEV (reference sequence). CDR3 region: CASSTDRQETQYF. The CDR3, as DNA: TGTGCCAGCAGCACCGACAGGCAAGAGACCCAGTACTTC.